Below are 3 T cell receptor beta chains sequenced from a single sample in a study of shared clonotypes between healthy human individuals (dated by TCRdb to 2020 to 2021). CD8 naive samples consisted of CD45RO-negative cells that were positively selected for CCR7, yielding a CD45RA+CCR7+ population without TemRA cells. Library construction relied on the immunoSEQ multiplex PCR assay. Here the immuneACCESS table is served through TCRdb, limited to in-frame sequences with V and J called. Missing clones are a known gap in these copies; in checked studies unresolved V genes cover under half, and the rest lacks a known reason. The sample data list about 2 million clones, and about 95% of these were observed just once. The ten largest account for 1.1% of the sample. Sequencing used naive CD8+ T cells sorted from blood. In the paper's terms, the cell subset or site label means: CD45RA+CCR7+. The receptors come from a man aged 18-30 years in good health.

The chain carries TRBV19 and TRBJ1-1; 7 bases fit TRBD1. J was trimmed by 2 bases and V by 8 bases; bases with no gene match: 14. The CDR3 is 16 amino acids. Germline CDR1 and CDR2: LNHDA and SQIVND (reference sequence). CDR3 residues: CASFGQAGHRNTEAFF. Here the CDR3 DNA reads TGTGCCAGTTTTGGACAGGCGGGTCATCGTAACACTGAAGCTTTCTTT.

This chain links TRBV7-9 with TRBJ2-2; 7 bases are a match to TRBD2. The J segment lost 4 bases and the V segment lost 5 bases, leaving 13 bases of the junction unmatched. The CDR3 runs 17 residues. From germline, CDR1 is SEHNR and CDR2 FQNEAQ (reference sequence). The CDR3 DNA reads TGTGCCAGCAGCCCTCGTAGCCTAGCGGAGGGCACCGGGGAGCTGTTTTTT. Its translation: CASSPRSLAEGTGELFF.

The rearrangement joins TRBV7-9 to TRBJ2-5; D may be TRBD1 or TRBD2 (5 bases each). The CDR3 has 13 amino acids. The V gene's germline CDR1 is SEHNR and CDR2 FQNEAQ (reference sequence). Trimming shortened V by 4 bases and J by 7 bases, and 13 bases separated the two germline ends. This CDR3 reads CASSSVGELTQYF. The DNA for the CDR3 is TGTGCCAGCAGCTCTGTGGGGGAGCTGACCCAGTACTTC.